This TCR beta chain was identified during a study of blood T cell repertoires in COVID-19. The wider study: Samples taken during acute and convalescent COVID-19 were collected in the United States, Italy and Spain. The cDNA or gDNA used as material had been derived from T cells, B-cell-depleted T cells, or PBMCs.

Trimming left V 1 base short and J 4 bases short, with 13 bases between. Germline-derived CDR1 and CDR2 are SGHAT and FQNNGV. The CDR3 is 16 residues long. As handled by the study authors: Cell counts per sample came from amplifying reference gene primers. Here immunoSEQ multiplex PCR was the method, and the copy in TCRdb shows in-frame clones only, minus some. The D gene and trimming were derived from the DNA, and the V and J assignments and clone size from that table. This sample has hundreds of thousands of clones, with 70% to 75% found just once. Sequencing was carried out using peripheral blood. This receptor was obtained from a woman older than 75 with acute or convalescent COVID-19. The chain is built from TRBV11-2 and TRBJ2-2, with D uncertain. CDR3 loop: CASSLGVRSSTGELFF. The CDR3 DNA reads as TGTGCCAGCAGCTTAGGTGTGCGTTCGAGCACCGGGGAGCTGTTTTTT. Filled out from reference TRBV11-2 and TRBJ2-2, the complete variable domain reads EAGVAQSPRYKIIEKRQSVAFWCNPISGHATLYWYQQILGQGPKLLIQFQNNGVVDDSQLPKDRFSAERLKGVDSTLKIQPAKLEDSAVYLCASSLGVRSSTGELFFGEGSRLTVL.